This T cell receptor beta chain was observed in a study of control samples from healthy donors and cancer patients. Measured with immunoSEQ multiplex PCR; TCRdb has only the in-frame clones, and not every one. The repertoire holds 390,000 or so clones, with around 90% as singletons. To note about this clone: The same CDR3 also results from other DNA sequences found in this sample.

V shed 3 bases and J shed 4 bases, with 12 bases lying between them. This CDR3 is 14 amino acids long. CDR1 and CDR2 (germline): SGHTA, FQGNSA. This TCR was recovered from a man aged 40-49 years with head and neck cancer. The chain couples TRBV7-2 to TRBJ1-2; D possibly corresponds to TRBD1 (6 bases). The sequenced material came from PBMCs. CDR3 DNA sequence: TGTGCCAGCAGCTTTCGGACAGATAGCTATGGCTACACCTTC. It yields the protein CASSFRTDSYGYTF.